A single sample is the source of the 20 T cell receptor beta chains below, sequenced in a study of shared clonotypes between healthy human individuals (dated by TCRdb to about 2020). CD8 naive samples were CD45RO-negative cells positively selected for CCR7, giving a CD45RA+CCR7+ population that excluded TemRA cells. Libraries were made using the immunoSEQ multiplex PCR assay. Entries here come from immuneACCESS through TCRdb and include only in-frame sequences with V and J called. Some clones fail to appear in such tables; in the studies checked, an unresolved V gene covers under half of the shortfall, and the cause of the remainder is unknown. Recorded for this sample are fewer than 1 million clones; around 96% of them occurred a single time. The ten largest clones add up to over 0.2% of the sample. The sequencing sample was made of naive CD8+ T cells sorted from blood. The cell subset or site label on this specimen signifies: CD45RA+CCR7+. The receptors come from a man under 40 in good health.

The rearrangement links TRBV5-6 to TRBJ2-1; D gene ambiguous. Deletions cut 4 bases from V and 7 bases from J, with 12 bases between. CDR3 size: 13 residues. Germline assignment: CDR1 SGHDT and CDR2 YYEEEE. CDR3 loop: CASSATTRNEQFF. The CDR3 DNA sequence: TGTGCCAGCAGCGCTACCACAAGGAATGAGCAGTTCTTC.

The CDR3 reads CASNEQYF. For the CDR3, the DNA is TGTGCAAGTAACGAGCAGTACTTC. The gene calls are TRBV12-2 and TRBJ2-7. TRBV12-2 is tagged as a pseudogene. The CDR3 spans 8 residues.

V is TRBV7-9 and J is TRBJ2-3; 7 bases line up with TRBD2. The CDR3 extends over 14 amino acids. Germline CDR1 reads SEHNR; CDR2 reads FQNEAQ (reference sequence). J gave up 4 bases and V 5 bases, and 6 bases lay outside the gene matches. The CDR3 region is CASSDGGSADTQYF. The CDR3 DNA reads TGTGCCAGCAGCGACGGCGGGAGCGCAGATACGCAGTATTTT.

The chain uses TRBV28 and TRBJ2-1; D is unclear. The CDR3 has 15 residues. The germline CDR1 and CDR2 sequences are MDHEN and SYDVKM. The V gene lost 7 bases and the J gene lost 0 bases, with 13 bases spanning the gap. DNA for the CDR3: TGTGCCAGCACAGGCACTCGGTTCTCCTACAATGAGCAGTTCTTC. The encoded protein is CASTGTRFSYNEQFF.

This rearrangement joins TRBV9 to TRBJ1-1; D call uncertain. The V gene's germline CDR1 is SGDLS and CDR2 YYNGEE. The CDR3 consists of 14 residues. The V gene lost 1 base and the J gene lost 6 bases, with 13 bases spanning the gap. As DNA, the CDR3 is TGTGCCAGCAGCGTAACTTGGGATCTTGCTGAAGCTTTCTTT. Protein product: CASSVTWDLAEAFF.

This clone has just one count. This chain joins TRBV28 and TRBJ2-7; D is undetermined. CDR3 length equals 12 residues. The V and J ends lost 6 bases and 2 bases respectively, with 8 bases between them. Germline V CDR1 and CDR2: MDHEN, SYDVKM. CDR3 DNA: TGTGCCAGCAGGAGCCTTACCTACGAGCAGTACTTC. As protein: CASRSLTYEQYF.

The rearrangement links TRBV27 to TRBJ2-3; D is ambiguous. This CDR3 region has 14 residues. In germline, CDR1 is MNHEY, CDR2 SMNVEV (reference sequence). V lost 4 bases, J lost 1 base, and 9 bases lay in between. CDR3: CASSYRWGTDTQYF. The CDR3 nucleotides read TGTGCCAGCAGTTATCGGTGGGGCACAGATACGCAGTATTTT.

V and J are TRBV7-9 and TRBJ2-7; D not resolved. CDR1 and CDR2 from the germline V gene are SEHNR and FQNEAQ (reference sequence). The length of the CDR3 is 12 residues. The germline V and J ends were trimmed by 5 bases and 5 bases, with 10 bases remaining between them. CDR3 protein: CASSRLRDEQYF. CDR3 sequence (DNA): TGTGCCAGCAGCCGCCTACGAGACGAGCAGTACTTC.

V is TRBV6-5 and J is TRBJ1-5; no clear D gene. The CDR3 totals 13 residues. Germline lookup yields CDR1 MNHEY and CDR2 SVGAGI. Trimming left V 5 bases short and J 3 bases short, with 8 bases between. Here the CDR3 reads CASSPTANQPQHF. The CDR3 nucleotides read TGTGCCAGCAGTCCGACGGCCAATCAGCCCCAGCATTTT.

The chain uses TRBV7-9 and TRBJ1-1, with 10 bases that match TRBD1. This CDR3 contains 17 residues. Germline loops: CDR1 SEHNR, CDR2 FQNEAQ (reference sequence). The ends lost 4 bases at V and 1 base at J; junction bases unmatched: 9. The CDR3 sequence is CASSSRTGGFKNTEAFF. CDR3 bases: TGTGCCAGCAGCTCTAGGACAGGGGGGTTCAAGAACACTGAAGCTTTCTTT.

Concerning this clone: The same CDR3 can be traced to other DNA sequences in this sample. J is TRBJ2-7 and V is TRBV28, with unresolved D. CDR1 is MDHEN, CDR2 SYDVKM, per germline. V gave up 6 bases and J gave up 1 base, with 7 bases separating them. This CDR3 is built from 12 residues. Here the CDR3 DNA reads TGTGCCAGCAGCGTCGATTCCTACGAGCAGTACTTC. Translation: CASSVDSYEQYF.

This sequence joins TRBV5-6 and TRBJ2-2; D is ambiguous. The germline V and J ends were trimmed by 3 bases and 9 bases, with 6 bases remaining between them. CDR3 size: 11 residues. The germline CDR1 and CDR2 sequences are SGHDT and YYEEEE. The CDR3, as DNA: TGTGCCAGCAGCTCGAGATGGGAGCTGTTTTTT. It encodes CASSSRWELFF.

CDR3 DNA: TGTGCCAGCAGAGGGACACGGTACAATGAGCAGTTCTTC. Amino acids: CASRGTRYNEQFF. The J gene is TRBJ2-1, the V gene TRBV2; maybe TRBD1 (6 bases). Germline V gene sequence: CDR1 SNHLY, CDR2 FYNNEI. The CDR3 has 13 residues. Trimming cost V 6 bases and J 4 bases, with 10 bases left between them.

The J gene is TRBJ2-7, the V gene TRBV28; 10 bases line up with TRBD1. Germline CDR1 MDHEN, CDR2 SYDVKM. V lost 8 bases, J lost 6 bases, and 13 bases stayed unmatched. The CDR3 runs to 15 residues. For the CDR3, the DNA is TGTGCCAGCGAAACGACAGGGGGCGATTATGGCGAGCAGTACTTC. The encoded protein is CASETTGGDYGEQYF.

Remarks on this clone: Other DNA sequences from this sample encode an identical CDR3 as well. The gene calls are TRBV2 and TRBJ1-5; no firm D call. The CDR3 consists of 14 residues. The ends were cut back, 1 base at V and 2 bases at J, with 6 bases in the middle. The germline CDR1 and CDR2 sequences are SNHLY and FYNNEI. For the CDR3, the DNA is TGTGCCAGCAGTGAAGGGCAGGGCAATCAGCCCCAGCATTTT. Translated, it gives CASSEGQGNQPQHF. Based on the CDR3 plus reference TRBV2 and TRBJ1-5, the full variable domain is EPEVTQTPSHQVTQMGQEVILRCVPISNHLYFYWYRQILGQKVEFLVSFYNNEISEKSEIFDDQFSVERPDGSNFTLKIRSTKLEDSAMYFCASSEGQGNQPQHFGDGTRLSIL.

The V call is TRBV5-5, the J call TRBJ2-6, with D hard to call. The CDR3 totals 12 residues. The V gene lost 5 bases and the J gene lost 4 bases, with 4 bases spanning the gap. Germline V CDR1 and CDR2: SGHKS, YYEKEE (reference sequence). CDR3 protein: CASRYGANVLTF. CDR3 coding DNA: TGTGCCAGCAGATACGGGGCCAACGTCCTGACTTTC.

The chain joins TRBV4-3 to TRBJ2-7; tentatively, D is TRBD2 (6 bases). The CDR3 loop spans 16 amino acids. Per germline, CDR1 LGHNA and CDR2 YSLEER. V was shortened by 1 base and J by 0 bases, with 13 bases between the two germline ends. The CDR3 DNA reads TGCGCCAGCAGCCAAGGTATTGCGGGGAGCTCCTACGAGCAGTACTTC. Its protein is CASSQGIAGSSYEQYF.

The V call is TRBV28, the J call TRBJ2-1; perhaps D is TRBD1 or TRBD2 (5 bases each). Trimming took 6 bases from V and 5 from J, leaving 11 bases between them. The V gene's germline CDR1 is MDHEN and CDR2 SYDVKM. CDR3 length equals 13 residues. The CDR3 nucleotides read TGTGCCAGCAGGAGGGGACGGAACAATGAGCAGTTCTTC. Amino acid sequence: CASRRGRNNEQFF.

This chain uses TRBV6-5 with TRBJ2-7; D might be TRBD1 or TRBD2, each matching 5 bases. The ends were cut back, 10 bases at V and 4 bases at J, with 17 bases in the middle. The germline gives CDR1 MNHEY, CDR2 SVGAGI. The CDR3 has 13 residues. As DNA, the CDR3 is TGTGCCACCGGGGACCCCGGGATTTACGAGCAGTACTTC. It yields the protein CATGDPGIYEQYF.

This sequence joins TRBV11-2 and TRBJ2-1; 14 bases match TRBD2. CDR1 and CDR2 (germline): SGHAT, FQNNGV. Germline trimming cut 4 bases from V and 9 bases from J; bases unmatched to any gene: 8. This CDR3 region has 16 residues. CDR3 DNA sequence: TGTGCCAGCAGCTGGAGACTAGCGGGAGGGCCCGGTGAGCAGTTCTTC. It is translated as CASSWRLAGGPGEQFF.